These 25 T cell receptor beta chains originate from one sample sequenced in a study of blood T cell repertoires in COVID-19. Profiled with immunoSEQ multiplex PCR; TCRdb holds only in-frame clones, not every one. The profile shows about 170,000 clones, 70% to 90% of them singletons. The sequencing input was peripheral blood. Every receptor here comes from a man aged 50 to 60 who had recovered from COVID-19.

The V gene is TRBV9, the J gene TRBJ2-4; D is possibly TRBD1 (6 bases). Germline CDR1 is SGDLS and CDR2 is YYNGEE. The CDR3 has 17 residues. V lost 2 bases to trimming and J lost 0 bases, with 15 bases between them. The CDR3 DNA follows: TGTGCCAGCAGCGTGGGGGCCCTAGAATTAGCCAAAAACATTCAGTACTTC. Protein product: CASSVGALELAKNIQYF.

The J gene is TRBJ2-2, the V gene TRBV6-5; D is perhaps TRBD2 (5 bases). V was clipped by 2 bases and J by 3 bases, with 10 bases between them. The CDR3 totals 15 residues. Germline V gene sequence: CDR1 MNHEY, CDR2 SVGAGI. The CDR3 DNA follows: TGTGCCAGCAGTTACGAGGGCAGCTACACCGGGGAGCTGTTTTTT. Its protein product is CASSYEGSYTGELFF.

This clone was counted a single time. V gene TRBV5-5 combines with J gene TRBJ2-1; 12 bases fit TRBD2. The CDR3 is 17 amino acids. V trimming: 3 bases; J trimming: 5 bases; junction bases outside the gene matches: 9. The germline V gene encodes CDR1 SGHKS and CDR2 YYEKEE (reference sequence). CDR3 DNA sequence: TGTGCCAGCAGCTCCCCCACGACTAGCGGGGGCCACAATGAGCAGTTCTTC. Translated, it gives CASSSPTTSGGHNEQFF.

The J gene is TRBJ1-4, the V gene TRBV7-2; D may be TRBD1 (6 bases). Germline CDR1 SGHTA, CDR2 FQGNSA. The V and J ends lost 3 bases and 15 bases respectively, with 17 bases between them. This CDR3 has 13 amino acids. The CDR3 region is CASSLGGNAGVFF. The CDR3 DNA reads TGTGCCAGCAGCTTGGGCGGCAACGCAGGGGTGTTTTTT. Supplemented by reference TRBV7-2 and TRBJ1-4, the full variable domain reads GAGVSQSPSNKVTEKGKDVELRCDPISGHTALYWYRQSLGQGLEFLIYFQGNSAPDKSGLPSDRFSAERTGGSVSTLTIQRTQQEDSAVYLCASSLGGNAGVFFGSGTQLSVL.

This chain uses TRBV21-1 with TRBJ2-1; the table assigns TRBD2, which was not confirmed against the DNA. TRBV21-1 represents a pseudogene. The CDR3 is 19 amino acids. The CDR3 DNA reads TGTGCCAGCAGCAATTTGGCTAGCGGGAGGGGGGCCTCCTACAATGAGCAGTTCTTC. Its translation: CASSNLASGRGASYNEQFF.

V gene TRBV5-1 combines with J gene TRBJ2-1; the match to TRBD2 covers 8 bases. Germline values: CDR1 SGHRS, CDR2 YFSETQ. The CDR3 is 14 residues long. The V gene end was trimmed by 4 bases and the J gene end by 6 bases; junction bases not matched to a gene: 6. Here the CDR3 reads CASSRTGTSNEQFF. In nucleotides, the CDR3 is TGCGCCAGCAGCAGAACCGGGACTAGCAATGAGCAGTTCTTC.

The rearrangement joins TRBV6-4 to TRBJ2-1, with D perhaps matching TRBD1 (5 bases). Germline-derived CDR1 and CDR2 are MRHNA and SNTAGT. The CDR3 runs to 17 residues. V gave up 8 bases and J gave up 7 bases, with 27 bases separating them. The CDR3 here is CASLSPPRPPKGNEQFF. The CDR3 nucleotides are TGTGCCAGCCTCTCCCCGCCCCGTCCCCCCAAGGGGAATGAGCAGTTCTTC.

This sequence joins TRBV5-4 and TRBJ1-3; perhaps TRBD1 as D (6 bases). V lost 4 bases and J lost 7, with 18 bases in between. The CDR3 covers 15 residues. CDR1 and CDR2 (germline): SGHNT, YYREEE (reference sequence). CDR3 nucleotide sequence: TGTGCCAGCAGCCCGGGGGGGGGCGGCGGGAACACCATATATTTT. Its protein product is CASSPGGGGGNTIYF.

The V call is TRBV6-2 or TRBV6-3, the J call TRBJ1-1; 7 bases map to TRBD1. CDR1 and CDR2 (germline): MNHEY, SVGEGT. V trimming: 5 bases; J trimming: 9 bases; junction bases outside the gene matches: 6. CDR3 length: 12 residues. CDR3 loop: CASSATGIQAFF. The CDR3 bases are TGTGCCAGCAGTGCGACAGGGATTCAAGCTTTCTTT.

The gene calls are TRBV27 and TRBJ2-7, with D tentatively TRBD1 (6 bases). This CDR3 is built from 15 residues. V was shortened by 3 bases and J by 2 bases, with 14 bases between the two germline ends. Germline assignment: CDR1 MNHEY and CDR2 SMNVEV (reference sequence). CDR3 sequence: CASSFQGHNTYEQYF. CDR3 nucleotide sequence: TGTGCCAGCAGTTTTCAGGGGCACAACACCTACGAGCAGTACTTC.

The chain employs TRBV4-1 and TRBJ1-1, with 11 positions matching TRBD1. The germline V gene has CDR1 MGHRA and CDR2 YSYEKL. The CDR3 covers 18 residues. The V gene end was trimmed by 0 bases and the J gene end by 4 bases; junction bases not matched to a gene: 10. CDR3 protein: CASSQDPGQGARFTEAFF. CDR3 in DNA: TGCGCCAGCAGCCAAGATCCCGGACAGGGGGCGCGGTTCACTGAAGCTTTCTTT.

This chain connects TRBV10-3 to TRBJ2-5, with TRBD2 matching 7 bases. Germline assignment: CDR1 ENHRY and CDR2 SYGVKD. This CDR3 is built from 15 residues. V dropped 0 bases and J dropped 4; count of bases not matched to a gene: 5. CDR3 coding DNA: TGTGCCATCAGTGAGTCAGGAGCGGGACGAGAGACCCAGTACTTC. It encodes CAISESGAGRETQYF.

The table lists this clone with a count of one. CDR3 amino acids: CASSPYGQGGGYTF. CDR3 nucleotide sequence: TGCGCCAGCAGCCCCTATGGACAGGGGGGCGGCTACACCTTC. J is TRBJ1-2 and V is TRBV4-3; 10 bases agree with TRBD1. Germline CDR1 and CDR2: LGHNA and YSLEER. The CDR3 consists of 14 residues. With V trimmed by 4 bases and J by 8 bases, 7 bases remained unmatched.

V and J are TRBV19 and TRBJ2-7, with TRBD2 matching 7 bases. The CDR3 totals 14 residues. In germline, CDR1 is LNHDA, CDR2 SQIVND (reference sequence). Trimming took 1 base from V and 6 from J; bases not matched to a gene: 6. CDR3 protein: CASSIAGGTPEQYF. DNA for the CDR3: TGTGCCAGTAGTATAGCCGGGGGGACTCCCGAGCAGTACTTC. The complete variable domain, with remaining parts taken from reference TRBV19 and TRBJ2-7, reads DGGITQSPKYLFRKEGQNVTLSCEQNLNHDAMYWYRQDPGQGLRLIYYSQIVNDFQKGDIAEGYSVSREKKESFPLTVTSAQKNPTAFYLCASSIAGGTPEQYFGPGTRLTVT.

The chain employs TRBV6-2 or TRBV6-3 and TRBJ1-1; D gene ambiguous. Germline V gene lookup returns CDR1 MNHEY and CDR2 SVGEGT. This CDR3 has 12 amino acids. Trimming took off 5 bases at V and 0 bases at J, with 4 bases between the two ends. The CDR3 spells CASSLVNTEAFF. The CDR3 nucleotides are TGTGCCAGCAGTCTTGTGAACACTGAAGCTTTCTTT.

A few counts support this clone. The rearrangement uses TRBV11-2 and TRBJ2-1; the match to TRBD2 covers 13 bases. Unmatched junction bases numbered 5, after V lost 4 bases and J lost 8 bases. The CDR3 spans 15 residues. The germline V gene encodes CDR1 SGHAT and CDR2 FQNNGV. The CDR3 loop is CASSSGLAGDDEQFF. The CDR3 DNA follows: TGTGCCAGCAGCTCAGGACTAGCGGGAGACGATGAGCAGTTCTTC.

The chain employs TRBV2 and TRBJ2-4; 7 positions match TRBD1. The junction had 7 bases not matched to a gene; V was cut back by 8 bases and J by 0 bases. Germline CDR1 SNHLY, CDR2 FYNNEI. CDR3 length: 15 residues. The CDR3 DNA reads as TGTGCCAGCGGCAGACAGGGCTTAGCCAAAAACATTCAGTACTTC. Translated: CASGRQGLAKNIQYF.

This clone was observed a handful of times. J is TRBJ2-3 and V is TRBV14; 8 bases map to TRBD1. The V gene's germline CDR1 is SGHDN and CDR2 FVKESK. CDR3 length: 17 residues. After removal of 1 base from V and 0 bases from J, the junction contained 6 bases not matched to a gene. CDR3 residues: CASSQGRTGTSTDTQYF. The CDR3 DNA reads TGTGCCAGCAGCCAAGGTCGGACAGGGACTAGCACAGATACGCAGTATTTT.

This clone was counted a few times. The rearrangement uses TRBV20-1 and TRBJ1-3, with D hard to call. Looked up from germline, CDR1 is DFQATT and CDR2 is SNEGSKA (reference sequence). Trimming left V 5 bases short and J 4 bases short, with 6 bases between. The CDR3 contains 11 residues. CDR3 nucleotide sequence: TGCAGTGCTTCCGGGGGAAACACCATATATTTT. It yields the protein CSASGGNTIYF.

This clone was recorded once. This sequence joins TRBV15 and TRBJ2-7; D perhaps matches TRBD2 (6 bases). This CDR3 spans 14 amino acids. The V end was cut by 3 bases, the J end by 4 bases, with 13 bases between. Looked up from germline, CDR1 is LNHNV and CDR2 is YYDKDF (reference sequence). The CDR3 nucleotides read TGTGCCACCAGCAGCGGGACTCCCCCATACGAGCAGTACTTC. This translates into CATSSGTPPYEQYF.

The V call is TRBV4-2, the J call TRBJ2-7; 8 bases match TRBD1. With 6 bases clipped from V and 4 bases from J, the junction kept 8 bases outside the gene matches. The CDR3 is 14 amino acids. In germline, CDR1 is LGHNA, CDR2 YNFKEQ. The CDR3 DNA follows: TGTGCCAGCAGTCCCGACAGGGGTAGTTACGAGCAGTACTTC. This sequence encodes CASSPDRGSYEQYF.

The gene calls are TRBV11-3 and TRBJ2-7; D uncertain. V gave up 7 bases and J gave up 2 bases, with 15 bases separating them. The CDR3 is 14 residues long. Germline V CDR1 and CDR2: SGHNT, YENEEA. CDR3 bases: TGTGCCAGCACCTCCCTCCCCCTAGCCTACGAGCAGTACTTC. As protein: CASTSLPLAYEQYF.

The V gene is TRBV29-1, the J gene TRBJ1-2; 10 positions agree with TRBD1. V was pared by 7 bases and J by 5 bases, with 7 bases of the junction left unmatched. The germline V gene encodes CDR1 SQVTM and CDR2 ANQGSEA. The CDR3 loop spans 13 amino acids. The CDR3 nucleotides are TGCAGCGCCTCCGGGACAGGGGATTATGGCTACACCTTC. This gives the protein CSASGTGDYGYTF.

The V and J genes are TRBV25-1 and TRBJ2-7, with 10 bases fitting TRBD1. This CDR3 has 14 amino acids. Germline-derived CDR1 and CDR2 are MGHDK and SYGVNS. Unmatched junction bases numbered 4, after V lost 4 bases and J lost 4 bases. The CDR3 here is CASSVGGQGYEQYF. CDR3 nucleotides: TGTGCCAGCAGTGTCGGGGGACAGGGGTACGAGCAGTACTTC.

The V gene is TRBV28, the J gene TRBJ1-2; 8 bases are a match to TRBD1. The ends lost 3 bases at V and 7 bases at J; junction bases unmatched: 7. The CDR3 spans 14 residues. Germline V lookup: CDR1 MDHEN, CDR2 SYDVKM. The CDR3 bases are TGTGCCAGCAGTTTGACCGGGACAGGCGGTGGCTACACCTTC. The encoded protein is CASSLTGTGGGYTF.